This entry is about one T cell receptor (beta chain). V was clipped by 0 bases and J by 1 base; unmatched bases: 7. Germline V gives CDR1 LGHDT, CDR2 YNNKEL (reference sequence). This CDR3 comprises 18 residues. This specimen belongs to a study of blood T cell repertoires in COVID-19. Background on the study: The United States, Italy and Spain provided the acute and convalescent COVID-19 samples. PBMCs, B-cell-depleted T cells, or T cells were the source of the cDNA or gDNA that made up the material.

How the authors handled the data: The assay estimated nucleated cells by amplifying reference gene primers. The data were produced by immunoSEQ multiplex PCR, yet TCRdb's version contains in-frame clones alone and is incomplete. V, J and clone size were drawn from that table, and D and trimming were deduced from the DNA. The sample contains 250,000 to 300,000 clones, roughly 85% of which appear only once. Sequenced input: peripheral blood. This TCR was sampled from a man between 60 and 70 years old who had recovered from COVID-19. J is TRBJ2-2 and V is TRBV3-1 (or the pseudogene TRBV3-2); 8 bases align to TRBD1. The CDR3 protein is CASSQDAPGTGNTGELFF. In DNA, the CDR3 is TGTGCCAGCAGCCAAGATGCGCCCGGGACAGGGAACACCGGGGAGCTGTTTTTT.